A selection of T cell receptor beta chains follows, all from one sample in a study of response to subunit inactivated influenza vaccine. TCRdb reprocessed the RT-PCR reads via MiXCR and lists one record per CDR3 protein. The sample includes hundreds of thousands of distinct CDR3 sequences, approximately 7.1% of them seen just once. Sequenced here: PBMCs from blood, sampled roughly 24 months after vaccination. The receptors were sampled from a man between 50 and 70 years old who received an inactivated influenza vaccine. The CDR3 runs from the conserved cysteine through the conserved F or W. A D gene is named only where the DNA matches it firmly. Rows give clone size only sometimes, using once, few, many, or a class for an expanded clone.

TRBD2	TRBV9	TRBJ2-1	many	CASSVAGGGYNEQFF	TGTGCCAGCAGCGTAGCCGGGGGGGGCTACAATGAGCAGTTCTTC
NA	TRBV6-1	TRBJ1-5	few	CASSESILGQPQHF	TGTGCCAGCAGTGAATCGATACTCGGTCAGCCCCAGCATTTT
TRBD2	TRBV20-1	TRBJ2-5	NA	CSASGTSGEETQYF	TGCAGTGCTAGCGGGACTAGCGGGGAAGAGACCCAGTACTTC
NA	TRBV4-2	TRBJ2-5	NA	CASSHAGDQETQYF	TGTGCCAGCAGCCACGCAGGGGACCAAGAGACCCAGTACTTC
NA	TRBV20-1	TRBJ2-1	many	CSARLGGAFYNEQFF	TGCAGTGCTAGGTTGGGGGGAGCATTCTACAATGAGCAGTTCTTC
NA	TRBV5-1	TRBJ1-3	many	CASSLAGDSGNTIYF	TGCGCCAGCAGCTTGGCCGGGGACTCTGGAAACACCATATATTTT
TRBD2	TRBV6-1	TRBJ2-3	many	CASSDWGTSISDTQYF	TGTGCCAGCAGTGATTGGGGGACTAGCATCTCAGATACGCAGTATTTT
NA	TRBV20-1	TRBJ1-3	NA	CSASFVGSGNTIYF	TGCAGTGCTAGTTTCGTCGGCTCTGGAAACACCATATATTTT
TRBD2	TRBV10-3	TRBJ2-2	NA	CAISGGLAGVHGELFF	TGTGCCATCAGTGGTGGACTAGCGGGAGTTCACGGGGAGCTGTTTTTT
TRBD2	TRBV10-3	TRBJ2-5	NA	CAISDSRTSGRKTQYF	TGTGCCATCAGTGACAGTAGGACTAGCGGGAGAAAGACCCAGTACTTC
TRBD2	TRBV29-1	TRBJ2-5	few	CSVDLTSGGLETQYF	TGCAGCGTTGACCTCACTAGCGGGGGGCTAGAGACCCAGTACTTC
NA	TRBV6-1	TRBJ1-5	many	CASSEALPQHF	TGTGCCAGCAGTGAAGCGCTGCCCCAGCATTTT
NA	TRBV4-3	TRBJ1-5	many	CASSLTRGVNQPQHF	TGCGCCAGCAGCCTCACGCGGGGAGTAAATCAGCCCCAGCATTTT
TRBD1	TRBV10-3	TRBJ1-2	few	CAISLGQGGSNYGYTF	TGTGCCATCAGTCTGGGACAGGGGGGATCTAACTATGGCTACACCTTC
NA	TRBV4-1	TRBJ1-1	NA	CASSQPTRRKNTEAFF	TGCGCCAGCAGCCAACCCACCCGTAGAAAGAACACTGAAGCTTTCTTT
TRBD2	TRBV5-1	TRBJ2-3	NA	CASSIGTSGTADTQYF	TGCGCCAGCAGCATAGGGACTAGCGGGACCGCAGATACGCAGTATTTT
NA	TRBV9	TRBJ1-5	NA	CASSTGGFSNQPQHF	TGTGCCAGCAGCACGGGGGGTTTTAGCAATCAGCCCCAGCATTTT
TRBD2	TRBV10-3	TRBJ2-7	NA	CAISGTSGRSSYEQYF	TGTGCCATCAGTGGGACTAGCGGGCGAAGCTCCTACGAGCAGTACTTC
TRBD2	TRBV11-2	TRBJ2-1	few	CASSPRTADSGISYNEQFF	TGTGCCAGCAGCCCCAGGACGGCCGACAGCGGGATCTCCTACAATGAGCAGTTCTTC